Each of the 2 T cell receptor beta chains below was sequenced from the same sample in a study of cytotoxic CD8 clonotypes in ibrutinib-treated CLL. Measured with immunoSEQ multiplex PCR; TCRdb has only the in-frame clones, and not every one. The repertoire includes over 6,000 clones, 65% to 80% of them detected once, and roughly 5.2% sits in the top ten. Sequencing was performed on PBMCs, taken before ibrutinib treatment. These receptors were obtained from a human donor with chronic lymphocytic leukemia.

The CDR3 DNA is TGCAGCGTTGGAGATGAGGGGTATGGCTACACCTTC. Amino acids: CSVGDEGYGYTF. V gene TRBV29-1 combines with J gene TRBJ1-2; a weak D match, TRBD1 (5 bases). Trimming stripped 4 bases from V and 5 bases from J, with 11 bases between. Germline V gene lookup returns CDR1 SQVTM and CDR2 ANQGSEA. The CDR3 loop spans 12 amino acids.

J is TRBJ2-2 and V is TRBV10-2, with TRBD2 matching over 7 bases. The CDR3 is made up of 17 amino acids. V was clipped by 2 bases and J by 2 bases; unmatched bases: 8. Germline loops: CDR1 WSHSY, CDR2 SAAADI. DNA for the CDR3: TGCGCCAGCAGTGAGATTTTGGGGACTATCAACACCGGGGAGCTGTTTTTT. Translating it yields CASSEILGTINTGELFF.